This record covers a single TCR beta chain. One Seattle source followed patients from active infection through their disease course. The sample belongs to a study of blood T cell repertoires in COVID-19. At the level of the study: The United States, Italy and Spain were the sources of the acute and convalescent COVID-19 samples. PBMCs, B-cell-depleted T cells, or T cells were the source of the cDNA or gDNA that made up the material.

Original processing methods: Nucleated cell number was recorded as an estimate derived from reference gene primer amplification. This table comes from immunoSEQ multiplex PCR, and its TCRdb copy is limited to in-frame clones, with some not included. Clone size and V and J calls were adopted from that table, with D and trimming inferred from the DNA. This repertoire shows about 87,000 clones, less than 95% found once; its top ten account for over 5.5%. This CDR3 spans 15 amino acids. Deletions cut 0 bases from V and 1 base from J, with 10 bases between. CDR1 is SGHVS, CDR2 FQNEAQ, per germline. The sample taken for sequencing was peripheral blood. The sequence was collected from a man in his late teens or twenties with COVID-19, enrolled during active disease. The chain combines TRBV7-8 with TRBJ2-7; maybe TRBD1 (5 bases). CDR3 protein: CASSLAVQGSYEQYF. The CDR3 DNA reads as TGTGCCAGCAGCTTAGCGGTCCAGGGATCCTACGAGCAGTACTTC.